This TCR beta chain was sequenced in a study of control samples from healthy donors and cancer patients. Sequencing used immunoSEQ multiplex PCR; TCRdb keeps in-frame clones, though not all of them. The table records around 140,000 clones, just under 90% of them present only once. The V end lost 2 bases, the J end lost 2 bases, and 2 bases lay between the germline ends. In germline, CDR1 is SGHDT, CDR2 YYEEEE. CDR3 length: 13 residues. Sequenced: PBMCs. This chain links TRBV5-6 with TRBJ2-6; D unresolved. This TCR was sampled from a man over 45 with head and neck cancer. The CDR3 DNA is TGTGCCAGCAGCTTAACTGGGGCCAACGTCCTGACTTTC. Translation: CASSLTGANVLTF.